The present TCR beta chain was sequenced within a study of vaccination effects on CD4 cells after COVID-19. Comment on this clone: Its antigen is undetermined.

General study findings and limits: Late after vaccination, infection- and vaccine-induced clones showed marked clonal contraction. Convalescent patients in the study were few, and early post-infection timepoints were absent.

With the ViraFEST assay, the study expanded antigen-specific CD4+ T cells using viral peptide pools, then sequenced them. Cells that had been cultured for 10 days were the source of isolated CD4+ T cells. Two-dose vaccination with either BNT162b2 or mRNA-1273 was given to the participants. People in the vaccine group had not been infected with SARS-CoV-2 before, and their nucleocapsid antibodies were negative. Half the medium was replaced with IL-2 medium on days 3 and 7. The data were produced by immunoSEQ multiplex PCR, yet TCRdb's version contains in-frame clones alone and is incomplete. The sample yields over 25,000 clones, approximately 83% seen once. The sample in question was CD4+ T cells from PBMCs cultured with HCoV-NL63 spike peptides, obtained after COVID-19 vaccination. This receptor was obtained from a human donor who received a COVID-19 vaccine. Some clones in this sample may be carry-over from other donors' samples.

The CDR3 spells CASSLLAGGRAFF. CDR3 bases: TGTGCCAGCAGCCTCCTAGCTGGGGGACGCGCTTTCTTT. The J gene is TRBJ1-1, the V gene TRBV3-1 (or the pseudogene TRBV3-2), with a tentative D call TRBD1 (5 bases). V dropped 4 bases and J dropped 11 bases, with 17 bases sitting between them. Germline assignment: CDR1 LGHDT and CDR2 YNNKEL (reference sequence). CDR3 length: 13 amino acids.